The 17 T cell receptor beta chains below all came from one sample that was sequenced in a study of CD4 T cells in relation to SARS-CoV-2 and coronaviruses. The antigens of these receptors remain unknown. Before the COVID-19 pandemic, during about 2011-2019, CD4+ T cells were taken from unexposed donors. The cells were cultured for under 13 days before CD4+ T cells were isolated. The repertoire was sequenced with immunoSEQ multiplex PCR; TCRdb's copy has only in-frame clones and lacks some. The sample yields about 19,000 clones, 77% seen once. The source material was CD4+ T cells from PBMCs, cultured in vitro. The source is a human donor in good health.

This clone occurred once. The chain's CDR3 is CASSLGGRAVNSPLHF. CDR3 DNA sequence: TGCGCCAGCAGCTTGGGAGGCAGGGCGGTGAATTCACCCCTCCACTTT. The chain is built from TRBV5-1 and TRBJ1-6; D perhaps matches TRBD1 (5 bases). Germline-derived CDR1 and CDR2 are SGHRS and YFSETQ. Trimming stripped 0 bases from V and 7 bases from J, with 14 bases between. This CDR3 has 16 amino acids.

V is TRBV5-1 and J is TRBJ2-1; D possibly corresponds to TRBD2 (5 bases). The CDR3 runs to 14 residues. The V and J ends lost 5 bases and 3 bases respectively, with 12 bases between them. Germline V gene sequence: CDR1 SGHRS, CDR2 YFSETQ. CDR3 residues: CASRTRDLYNEQFF. The CDR3 DNA is TGCGCCAGCAGGACCCGGGATCTCTACAATGAGCAGTTCTTC.

This clone was counted once. The chain links TRBV3-1 (or the pseudogene TRBV3-2) to TRBJ1-2; D not resolved. V dropped 7 bases and J dropped 6 bases, with 21 bases sitting between them. In germline, CDR1 is LGHDT, CDR2 YNNKEL (reference sequence). The CDR3 has 15 amino acids. The CDR3 nucleotides are TGTGCCAGCACGCCTCCGGGGATTAGGAGCGATGGCTACACCTTC. It is translated as CASTPPGIRSDGYTF.

This chain joins TRBV9 and TRBJ1-2; a possible D gene is TRBD1 (6 bases). Trimming pared 4 bases from V and 7 bases from J, leaving 29 bases between. This CDR3 region has 18 residues. Germline V CDR1 and CDR2: SGDLS, YYNGEE. CDR3 residues: CASSKELAGGAQYLGYTF. In DNA form, the CDR3 reads TGTGCCAGCAGCAAAGAACTAGCGGGGGGGGCTCAGTATCTTGGCTACACCTTC.

The chain uses TRBV23-1 and TRBJ1-1; 7 positions agree with TRBD1. TRBV23-1 is recorded as an ORF, its role being uncertain. With V trimmed by 8 bases and J by 4 bases, 10 bases remained unmatched. The CDR3 is 14 amino acids. The CDR3 DNA reads TGCGCCAGCTGGAACAGGGGAATGGTCACTGAAGCTTTCTTT. Translation: CASWNRGMVTEAFF.

V gene TRBV6-5 combines with J gene TRBJ1-2; the D is unclear. The CDR3 has 13 amino acids. Germline CDR1 and CDR2: MNHEY and SVGAGI. Deletions cut 6 bases from V and 1 base from J, with 9 bases between. The CDR3 spells CASSLVGNYGYTF. CDR3 DNA sequence: TGTGCCAGCAGCCTCGTCGGTAACTATGGCTACACCTTC.

This rearrangement joins TRBV6-6 to TRBJ2-7; TRBD1 might be the D (5 bases). The CDR3 sequence is 16 residues long. The germline gives CDR1 MNHNY, CDR2 SVGAGI (reference sequence). Trimming removed 5 bases from V and 0 bases from J, with 17 bases in between. The CDR3 DNA reads TGTGCCAGCAGTAAACACCGCGACAGACCCTCCTACGAGCAGTACTTC. Translating gives CASSKHRDRPSYEQYF.

This clone was detected only a few times. This chain connects TRBV7-3 to TRBJ1-2; tentatively, D is TRBD1 (5 bases). The germline V gene encodes CDR1 SGHTA and CDR2 FQGTGA. The CDR3 is 15 amino acids. The V gene lost 2 bases and the J gene lost 5 bases, with 15 bases spanning the gap. CDR3 in amino acids: CASSLEAGRSYGYTF. CDR3 nucleotides: TGTGCCAGCAGCTTAGAGGCAGGGAGGTCGTATGGCTACACCTTC.

This clone has just a few counts. V usage is TRBV5-1 and J usage is TRBJ1-5; D possibly corresponds to TRBD1 (5 bases). V was clipped by 0 bases and J by 9 bases, with 10 bases between them. The CDR3 sequence is 13 residues long. Germline assignment: CDR1 SGHRS and CDR2 YFSETQ. Here the CDR3 reads CASSLDGAWPQHF. Here the CDR3 DNA reads TGCGCCAGCAGCTTGGATGGGGCCTGGCCCCAGCATTTT.

J is TRBJ2-2 and V is TRBV19; 12 bases map to TRBD1. V was clipped by 9 bases and J by 7 bases; unmatched bases: 12. The V gene's germline CDR1 is LNHDA and CDR2 SQIVND (reference sequence). The CDR3 spans 16 residues. Here the CDR3 DNA reads TGTGCCAGGGCCGTTGGGGACAGGGGGCAAGTCGGGGAGCTGTTTTTT. This translates into CARAVGDRGQVGELFF. The full variable domain, rest sourced from reference TRBV19 and TRBJ2-2, is DGGITQSPKYLFRKEGQNVTLSCEQNLNHDAMYWYRQDPGQGLRLIYYSQIVNDFQKGDIAEGYSVSREKKESFPLTVTSAQKNPTAFYLCARAVGDRGQVGELFFGEGSRLTVL.

This clone occurred a few times. The CDR3 spells CASALFAGELFF. As DNA, the CDR3 is TGTGCTAGTGCCCTATTCGCCGGGGAGCTGTTTTTT. V and J are TRBV12-5 and TRBJ2-2; D is unclear. Per the germline V gene, CDR1 is LGHNT and CDR2 is FRNRAP. V was pared by 7 bases and J by 6 bases, with 9 bases between. The length of the CDR3 is 12 residues.

J is TRBJ1-2 and V is TRBV6-5, with D possibly TRBD1 on 5 matching bases. Germline V gene sequence: CDR1 MNHEY, CDR2 SVGAGI. The V and J ends lost 1 base and 3 bases respectively, with 12 bases between them. The CDR3 contains 15 residues. The CDR3 loop is CASSYYGQGYYGYTF. The CDR3 DNA is TGTGCCAGCAGTTACTACGGGCAGGGCTACTATGGCTACACCTTC.

The chain has TRBV11-2 and TRBJ2-1; 11 bases are shared with TRBD2. Trimming took 1 base from V and 7 from J; bases not matched to a gene: 15. The CDR3 has 19 residues. The germline CDR1 and CDR2 sequences are SGHAT and FQNNGV. In DNA, the CDR3 is TGTGCCAGCAGCTTAGTACAGTTTCTAGCGGGGGGCAAAAGGAATGAGCAGTTCTTC. It encodes CASSLVQFLAGGKRNEQFF.

V usage is TRBV9 and J usage is TRBJ1-2, with 10 nucleotides matching TRBD1. CDR1 is SGDLS and CDR2 is YYNGEE in the germline V gene. The CDR3 sequence is 15 residues long. J lost 3 bases, V lost 4 bases, and 6 bases had no gene match. Here the CDR3 reads CASSPRQGADYGYTF. DNA of the CDR3: TGTGCCAGCAGCCCGAGACAGGGGGCAGACTATGGCTACACCTTC.

The chain combines TRBV9 with TRBJ2-1, with D possibly being TRBD2 (5 bases). Germline lookup yields CDR1 SGDLS and CDR2 YYNGEE. This CDR3 contains 15 residues. The ends were cut back, 4 bases at V and 7 bases at J, with 18 bases in the middle. The CDR3 protein is CASSPDMEADNEQFF. In nucleotides, the CDR3 is TGTGCCAGCAGCCCCGACATGGAAGCGGATAATGAGCAGTTCTTC.

V and J are TRBV6-6 and TRBJ1-5; 12 positions match TRBD1. The ends lost 5 bases at V and 7 bases at J; junction bases unmatched: 9. CDR3 length: 16 amino acids. Germline-derived CDR1 and CDR2 are MNHNY and SVGAGI (reference sequence). The CDR3 coding sequence is TGTGCCAGCAGTGGACAGGGACAGGGGGCCGGGCAGCCCCAGCATTTT. Translation gives CASSGQGQGAGQPQHF.

V gene TRBV10-3 combines with J gene TRBJ2-1; 7 bases fit TRBD2. CDR1 is ENHRY and CDR2 is SYGVKD in the germline V gene. The V gene end was trimmed by 8 bases and the J gene end by 9 bases; junction bases not matched to a gene: 19. The CDR3 has 16 residues. For the CDR3, the DNA is TGTGCCATCTCCCCACTGGGAGGGAGAGGCAACGGTGAGCAGTTCTTC. As protein: CAISPLGGRGNGEQFF.